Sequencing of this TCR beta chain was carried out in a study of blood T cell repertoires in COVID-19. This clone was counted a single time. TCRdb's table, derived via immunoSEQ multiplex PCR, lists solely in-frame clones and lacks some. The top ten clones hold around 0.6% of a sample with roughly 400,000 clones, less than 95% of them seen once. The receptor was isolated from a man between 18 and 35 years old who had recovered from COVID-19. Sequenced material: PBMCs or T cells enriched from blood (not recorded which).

The CDR3 spells CASSVGKEMNTEAFF. Written as DNA, the CDR3 is TGTGCCAGCAGCGTAGGGAAGGAGATGAACACTGAAGCTTTCTTT. V and J are TRBV9 and TRBJ1-1; D ambiguous. This CDR3 is 15 amino acids long. The germline CDR1 and CDR2 sequences are SGDLS and YYNGEE. Trimming cost V 0 bases and J 0 bases, with 9 bases left between them.